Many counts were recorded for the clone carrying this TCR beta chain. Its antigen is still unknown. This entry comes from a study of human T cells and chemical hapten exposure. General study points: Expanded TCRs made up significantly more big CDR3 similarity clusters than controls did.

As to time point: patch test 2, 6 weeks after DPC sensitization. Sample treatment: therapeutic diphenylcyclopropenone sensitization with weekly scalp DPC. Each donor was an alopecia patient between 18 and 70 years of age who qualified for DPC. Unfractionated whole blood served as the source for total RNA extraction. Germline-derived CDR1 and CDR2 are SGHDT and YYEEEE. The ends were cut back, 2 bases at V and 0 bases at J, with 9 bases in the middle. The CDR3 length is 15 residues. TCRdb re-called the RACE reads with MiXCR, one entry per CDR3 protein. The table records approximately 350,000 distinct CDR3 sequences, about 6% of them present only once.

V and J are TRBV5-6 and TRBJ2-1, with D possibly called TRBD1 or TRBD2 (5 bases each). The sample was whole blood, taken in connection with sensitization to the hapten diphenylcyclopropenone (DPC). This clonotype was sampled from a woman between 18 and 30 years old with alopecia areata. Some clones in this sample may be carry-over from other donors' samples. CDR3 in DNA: TGTGCCAGCAGCTTCCGGGGCAGCTCCTACAATGAGCAGTTCTTC. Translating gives CASSFRGSSYNEQFF.